A selection of T cell receptor beta chains follows, all from one sample in a study of post-analysis software for immune sequencing data. From the PCR reads, TCRdb called clonotypes with MiXCR, one entry per CDR3 protein. Of about 570,000 distinct CDR3 sequences listed, around 34% are singletons. Sequenced material: blood. Receptor source: a girl between 2 and 17 years old with multiple sclerosis. Each CDR3 is given with its conserved first and last residue. Each record gives: J gene, clone size, V gene, D gene, CDR3 DNA, CDR3 protein. D genes are given only for firm matches. The size of a clone is reported for some rows only, either as once, few or many, or as a class for expanded clones.

>TRBJ1-1|few|TRBV7-9|.
TGTGCCAGCAGGAGTACCAGGGGCACTGAAGCTTTCTTT
CASRSTRGTEAFF
>TRBJ2-7|few|TRBV5-1|.
TGCGCCAGCAGTGAGGGGGACGGCGAGCAGTACTTC
CASSEGDGEQYF
>TRBJ2-3|.|TRBV5-6|.
TGTGCCAGCAGCTTGCAGGTTTTTGTGGATACGCAGTATTTT
CASSLQVFVDTQYF
>TRBJ2-1|few|TRBV20-1|TRBD2
TGCAGTGCAATACTAGCGGGGGGCTACAATGAGCAGTTCTTC
CSAILAGGYNEQFF
>TRBJ1-2|.|TRBV7-2|TRBD1
TGTGCCAGCAGCATCAACAGGGGGGATAGGGGCTACACCTTC
CASSINRGDRGYTF
>TRBJ2-1|once|TRBV6-5|TRBD1
TGTGCCAGCAGTTACTCGGGGACAGGGAGCGATGAGCAGTTCTTC
CASSYSGTGSDEQFF
>TRBJ2-7|many|TRBV25-1|.
TGTGCCAGCAGGGACTACTACGAGCAGTACTTC
CASRDYYEQYF
>TRBJ2-1|many|TRBV5-1|.
TGCGCCAGCAGCTTGGAGTGGGGTAATGAGCAGTTCTTC
CASSLEWGNEQFF
>TRBJ2-3|.|TRBV5-6|.
TGTGCCAGCAGCTTAATTGGGGCCACAGATACGCAGTATTTT
CASSLIGATDTQYF
>TRBJ2-3|few|TRBV7-9|.
TGTGCCAGCAGCTTATCCGTCGGGGGACCCCCAGATACGCAGTATTTT
CASSLSVGGPPDTQYF
>TRBJ2-1|.|TRBV7-8|TRBD1
TGTGCCAGCAGCTGGCCGACAGGGGACAATGAGCAGTTCTTC
CASSWPTGDNEQFF
>TRBJ2-4|.|TRBV4-1|TRBD1
TGCGCCAGCAGCCAAGGCCCCGGGACAGGAGCGAAAAACATTCAGTACTTC
CASSQGPGTGAKNIQYF
>TRBJ1-2|.|TRBV10-3|.
TGTGCCATCACTCTGGACAGCTCCTATGGCTACACCTTC
CAITLDSSYGYTF
>TRBJ2-5|many|TRBV29-1|.
TGCAGCGTTGAAGCATACCAGGAACAAGAGACCCAGTACTTC
CSVEAYQEQETQYF
>TRBJ2-6|.|TRBV20-1|.
TGCAGTGCTCATGACTCTGGGGCCAACGTCCTGACTTTC
CSAHDSGANVLTF
>TRBJ2-7|.|TRBV5-1|TRBD1
TGCGCCAGCAGCTTGGCCGGGACAGGGGTCTACGAGCAGTACTTC
CASSLAGTGVYEQYF
>TRBJ2-1|.|TRBV6-1|TRBD2
TGTGCCAGCAGTGAGGGCATGGGACTAGCGGCCGACTACAATGAGCAGTTCTTC
CASSEGMGLAADYNEQFF
>TRBJ2-3|few|TRBV29-1|.
TGCAGCGTTGAGGTTAACAGGCCGGGATCAGGGACAGATACGCAGTATTTT
CSVEVNRPGSGTDTQYF
>TRBJ2-1|.|TRBV3-1|.
TGTGCCAGCAGCCAAGTCGGCACCTATTCCGGCTACAATGAGCAGTTCTTC
CASSQVGTYSGYNEQFF
>TRBJ2-1|.|TRBV4-1|TRBD2
TGCGCCAGCAGCCAAGGGTGGGGGGGACGGCATGAGCAGTTCTTC
CASSQGWGGRHEQFF
>TRBJ1-2|.|TRBV7-2|TRBD1
TGTGCCAGCAGCCCCGGGGCAGGGGGCAAGAGTGGCTACACCTTC
CASSPGAGGKSGYTF
>TRBJ1-2|few|TRBV9|TRBD1
TGTGCCAGCAGCGTAGGAGGCAGGGGGGACTATGGCTACACCTTC
CASSVGGRGDYGYTF